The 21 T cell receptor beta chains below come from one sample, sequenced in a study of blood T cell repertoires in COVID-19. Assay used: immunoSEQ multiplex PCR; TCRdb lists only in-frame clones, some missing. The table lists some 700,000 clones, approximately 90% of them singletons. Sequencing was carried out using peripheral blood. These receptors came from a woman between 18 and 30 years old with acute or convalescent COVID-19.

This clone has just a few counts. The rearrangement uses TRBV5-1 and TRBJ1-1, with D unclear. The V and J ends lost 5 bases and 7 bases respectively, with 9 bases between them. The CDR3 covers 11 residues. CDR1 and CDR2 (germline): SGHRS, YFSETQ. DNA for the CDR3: TGCGCCAGCAGTACGGGAGGTGAAGCTTTCTTT. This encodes CASSTGGEAFF.

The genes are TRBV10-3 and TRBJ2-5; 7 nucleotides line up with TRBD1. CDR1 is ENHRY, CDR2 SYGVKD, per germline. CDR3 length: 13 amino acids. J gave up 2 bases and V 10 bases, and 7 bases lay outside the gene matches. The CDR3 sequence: CATRRGQQETQYF. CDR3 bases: TGTGCCACCAGAAGGGGACAGCAAGAGACCCAGTACTTC.

CDR3 coding DNA: TGTGCCAGCAGCCACAACGGGGGGTTAACCAAAAACATTCAGTACTTC. This codes for CASSHNGGLTKNIQYF. The genes are TRBV4-2 and TRBJ2-4; 7 nucleotides align to TRBD2. Germline CDR1 is LGHNA and CDR2 is YNFKEQ. The V and J ends lost 3 bases and 2 bases, in that order; junction bases with no gene match: 7. The CDR3 extends over 16 amino acids.

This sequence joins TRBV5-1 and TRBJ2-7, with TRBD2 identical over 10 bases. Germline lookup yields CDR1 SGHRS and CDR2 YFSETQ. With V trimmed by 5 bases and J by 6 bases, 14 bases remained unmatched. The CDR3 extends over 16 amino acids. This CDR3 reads CASRPLAGAEGIEQYF. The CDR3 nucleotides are TGCGCCAGCAGGCCCCTAGCGGGGGCCGAGGGGATCGAGCAGTACTTC.

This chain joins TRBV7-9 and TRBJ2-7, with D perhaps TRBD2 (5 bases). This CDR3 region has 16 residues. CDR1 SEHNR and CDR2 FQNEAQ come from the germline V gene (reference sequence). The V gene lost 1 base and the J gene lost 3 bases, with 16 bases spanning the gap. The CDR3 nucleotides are TGTGCCAGCAGCTTAGATTTAGCGAGGGAAAACTACGAGCAGTACTTC. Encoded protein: CASSLDLARENYEQYF.

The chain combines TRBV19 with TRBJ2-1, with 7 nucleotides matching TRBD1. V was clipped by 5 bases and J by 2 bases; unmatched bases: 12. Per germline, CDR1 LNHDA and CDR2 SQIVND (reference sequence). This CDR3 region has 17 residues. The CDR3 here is CASSEIGAGGPYNEQFF. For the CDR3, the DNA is TGTGCCAGTAGTGAGATTGGGGCAGGGGGACCCTACAATGAGCAGTTCTTC.

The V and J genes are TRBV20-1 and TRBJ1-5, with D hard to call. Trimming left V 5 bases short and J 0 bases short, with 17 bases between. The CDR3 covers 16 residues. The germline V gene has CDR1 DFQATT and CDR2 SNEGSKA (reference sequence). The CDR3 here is CSAGGLSGYSNQPQHF. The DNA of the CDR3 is TGCAGTGCTGGTGGCCTGTCGGGATATAGCAATCAGCCCCAGCATTTT.

The CDR3 reads CASSLWTGDQPQHF. The CDR3 bases are TGTGCCAGCAGCTTATGGACAGGGGATCAGCCCCAGCATTTT. The V gene is TRBV7-2, the J gene TRBJ1-5; TRBD1 matches at 9 bases. The germline V gene has CDR1 SGHTA and CDR2 FQGNSA. The CDR3 has 14 amino acids. Unmatched junction bases numbered 1, after V lost 2 bases and J lost 5 bases.

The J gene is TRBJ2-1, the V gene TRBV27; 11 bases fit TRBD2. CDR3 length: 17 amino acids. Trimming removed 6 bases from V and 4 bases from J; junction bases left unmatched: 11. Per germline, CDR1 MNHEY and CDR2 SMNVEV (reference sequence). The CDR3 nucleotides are TGTGCCAGCAGGGCGGGGCTAGCGGGGGGACCATACAATGAGCAGTTCTTC. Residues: CASRAGLAGGPYNEQFF.

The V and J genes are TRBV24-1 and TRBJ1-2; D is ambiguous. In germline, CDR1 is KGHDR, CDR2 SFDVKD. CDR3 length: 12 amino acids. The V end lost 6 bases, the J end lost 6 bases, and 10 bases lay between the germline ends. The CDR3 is CATSSEGDGYTF. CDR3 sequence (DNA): TGTGCCACCAGTAGTGAGGGTGATGGCTACACCTTC.

CDR3 DNA sequence: TGTGCCAGCAGCTTAGGGACAGGGGGCGCTGGGGCCAACGTCCTGACTTTC. This gives the protein CASSLGTGGAGANVLTF. V gene TRBV7-2 combines with J gene TRBJ2-6, with TRBD1 identical over 11 bases. The length of the CDR3 is 17 residues. Germline loops: CDR1 SGHTA, CDR2 FQGNSA. The ends lost 1 base at V and 2 bases at J; junction bases unmatched: 1. Together with reference TRBV7-2 and TRBJ2-6, the CDR3 gives the full variable domain: GAGVSQSPSNKVTEKGKDVELRCDPISGHTALYWYRQSLGQGLEFLIYFQGNSAPDKSGLPSDRFSAERTGGSVSTLTIQRTQQEDSAVYLCASSLGTGGAGANVLTFGAGSRLTVL.

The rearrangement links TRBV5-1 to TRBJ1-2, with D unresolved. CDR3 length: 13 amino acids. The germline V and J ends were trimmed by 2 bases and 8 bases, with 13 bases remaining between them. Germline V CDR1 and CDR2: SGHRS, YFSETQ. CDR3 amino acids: CASSLAPLSGYTF. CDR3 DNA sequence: TGCGCCAGCAGCTTAGCGCCCCTAAGCGGCTACACCTTC.

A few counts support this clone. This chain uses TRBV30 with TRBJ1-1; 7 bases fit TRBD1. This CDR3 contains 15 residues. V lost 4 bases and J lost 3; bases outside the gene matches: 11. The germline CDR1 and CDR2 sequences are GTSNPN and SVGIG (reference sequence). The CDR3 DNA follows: TGTGCCTGGACCCCTGGGAGACAGGGACACACTGAAGCTTTCTTT. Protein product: CAWTPGRQGHTEAFF. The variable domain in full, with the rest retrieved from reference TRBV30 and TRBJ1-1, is SQTIHQWPATLVQPVGSPLSLECTVEGTSNPNLYWYRQAAGRGLQLLFYSVGIGQISSEVPQNLSASRPQDRQFILSSKKLLLSDSGFYLCAWTPGRQGHTEAFFGQGTRLTVV.

The CDR3 region has the DNA TGTGCCAGCAGTTATAGGGGACAGGGGGTTCAGCCCCAGCATTTT. Protein: CASSYRGQGVQPQHF. This sequence joins TRBV6-2 or TRBV6-3 and TRBJ1-5, with 11 positions matching TRBD1. After removal of 3 bases from V and 6 bases from J, the junction contained 4 bases not matched to a gene. The germline V gene encodes CDR1 MNHEY and CDR2 SVGEGT. The CDR3 spans 15 residues.

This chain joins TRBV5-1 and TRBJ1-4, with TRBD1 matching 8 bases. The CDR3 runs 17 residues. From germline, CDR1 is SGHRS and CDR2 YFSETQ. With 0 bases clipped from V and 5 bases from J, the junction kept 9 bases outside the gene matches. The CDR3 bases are TGCGCCAGCAGCTTGGGGGGAGGACAGGGCAAGAATGAAAAACTGTTTTTT. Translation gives CASSLGGGQGKNEKLFF.

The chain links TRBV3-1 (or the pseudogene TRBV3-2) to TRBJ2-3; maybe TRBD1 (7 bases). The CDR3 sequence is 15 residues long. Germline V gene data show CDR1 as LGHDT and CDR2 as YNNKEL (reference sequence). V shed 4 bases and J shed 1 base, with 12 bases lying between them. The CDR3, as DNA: TGTGCCAGCAGCCGGGGGGACAGCGGCACAGATACGCAGTATTTT. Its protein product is CASSRGDSGTDTQYF.

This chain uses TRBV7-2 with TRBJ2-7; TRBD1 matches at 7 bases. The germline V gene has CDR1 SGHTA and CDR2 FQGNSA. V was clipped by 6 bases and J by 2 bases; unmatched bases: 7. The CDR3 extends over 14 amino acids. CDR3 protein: CASRLDRATYEQYF. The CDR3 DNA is TGTGCCAGCAGACTCGACAGGGCCACCTACGAGCAGTACTTC.

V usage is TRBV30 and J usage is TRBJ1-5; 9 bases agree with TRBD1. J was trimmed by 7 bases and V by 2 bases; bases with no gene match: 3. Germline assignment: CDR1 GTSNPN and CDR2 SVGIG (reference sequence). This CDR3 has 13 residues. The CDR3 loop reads CAWSSDRGQPQHF. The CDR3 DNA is TGTGCCTGGAGTTCGGACAGGGGACAGCCCCAGCATTTT.

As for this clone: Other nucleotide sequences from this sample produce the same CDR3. CDR3 coding DNA: TGTGCCAGCAGCTTTGGGGCCGGTAACACTGAAGCTTTCTTT. It codes for CASSFGAGNTEAFF. This chain connects TRBV7-2 to TRBJ1-1; perhaps TRBD1 as D (5 bases). Trimming shortened V by 3 bases and J by 2 bases, and 10 bases separated the two germline ends. Looked up from germline, CDR1 is SGHTA and CDR2 is FQGNSA. The CDR3 loop spans 14 amino acids.

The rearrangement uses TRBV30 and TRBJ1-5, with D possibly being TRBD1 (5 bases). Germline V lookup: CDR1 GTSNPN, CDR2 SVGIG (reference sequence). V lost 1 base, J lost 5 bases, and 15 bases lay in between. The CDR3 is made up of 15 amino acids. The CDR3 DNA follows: TGTGCCTGGAGTGGACCAGGGTGGTCAGATCAGCCCCAGCATTTT. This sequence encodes CAWSGPGWSDQPQHF.

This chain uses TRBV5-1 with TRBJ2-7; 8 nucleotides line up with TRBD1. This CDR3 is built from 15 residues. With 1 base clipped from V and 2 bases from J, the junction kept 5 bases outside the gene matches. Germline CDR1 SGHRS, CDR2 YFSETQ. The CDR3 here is CASSLLGQAPYEQYF. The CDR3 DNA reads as TGCGCCAGCAGCTTGCTGGGACAGGCGCCCTACGAGCAGTACTTC.